This T cell receptor (beta chain) was recovered during a study of Graves' ophthalmopathy and Graves' hyperthyroidism. Study-level background: Peripheral blood sampling occurred at initial diagnosis, before any treatment.

V dropped 3 bases and J dropped 6 bases, with 15 bases sitting between them. The CDR3 has 13 residues. Germline V CDR1 and CDR2: DFQATT, SNEGSKA (reference sequence). Investigators amplified TCR beta CDR3 regions from RNA transcripts. HTBI-primed RT-PCR formed the first round, and a multiplex PCR formed the second. TCRdb redid the calling of the multiplex PCR reads with MiXCR, one entry per CDR3 protein. Of about 240,000 distinct CDR3 sequences listed, approximately 42% are singletons. Study results and limitations: Ophthalmopathy progression prediction by the model yielded a sensitivity of about 70% and a specificity of under 85%.

With respect to this clonotype: The antigen is not known.

The clonotype was recovered from an adult man with Graves' ophthalmopathy. This chain connects TRBV20-1 to TRBJ2-7; maybe TRBD1 (6 bases). Sequencing was done on a sample of peripheral blood. The CDR3 here is CSASGAGAREQYF. The CDR3 DNA reads TGCAGTGCTAGTGGTGCAGGGGCCCGCGAGCAGTACTTC.